What follows are 29 T cell receptor beta chains derived from one specimen sequenced in a study of cytomegalovirus exposure and HLA in healthy donors. The study ran its PCR with 60 Vbeta and 13 Jbeta primers. Some clones are missing from TCRdb's copy, which holds only in-frame ones; the method was immunoSEQ multiplex PCR. Of tens of thousands of clones in the sample, roughly four fifths were seen once. The sample was PBMCs. The receptors come from a man aged 35 to 55 in good health and CMV-seronegative.

V usage is TRBV30 and J usage is TRBJ2-1, with 7 nucleotides matching TRBD2. CDR3 length: 14 residues. Unmatched junction bases numbered 8, after V lost 0 bases and J lost 9 bases. Germline CDR1 is GTSNPN and CDR2 is SVGIG (reference sequence). CDR3 protein: CAWSVGAGRGEQFF. The CDR3, as DNA: TGTGCCTGGAGTGTAGGAGCGGGGAGGGGTGAGCAGTTCTTC.

This chain uses TRBV5-4 with TRBJ1-3; weak D call: TRBD1 (6 bases). Between the trimmed V and J ends, which lost 3 bases and 0 bases, there was a span of 7 bases. This CDR3 is built from 14 residues. Per germline, CDR1 SGHNT and CDR2 YYREEE (reference sequence). The CDR3 loop reads CASSSDSSGNTIYF. DNA for the CDR3: TGTGCCAGCAGCTCGGACAGCTCTGGAAACACCATATATTTT.

This clone is a singleton in its sample. This chain connects TRBV9 to TRBJ2-3, with 10 bases lining up with TRBD2. The CDR3 loop spans 16 amino acids. Germline lookup yields CDR1 SGDLS and CDR2 YYNGEE. The V segment lost 3 bases and the J segment 3 bases; nucleotides outside the gene matches: 7. The CDR3 DNA reads as TGTGCCAGCAGCGCCACTAGCGGGGTTGGTACAGATACGCAGTATTTT. Amino acids: CASSATSGVGTDTQYF.

The V and J genes are TRBV29-1 and TRBJ1-1, with D perhaps TRBD1 (5 bases). There are 11 residues in the CDR3. Germline-derived CDR1 and CDR2 are SQVTM and ANQGSEA. Trimming left V 4 bases short and J 7 bases short, with 10 bases between. CDR3 region: CSVVRGGEAFF. CDR3 sequence (DNA): TGCAGCGTTGTAAGGGGAGGTGAAGCTTTCTTT.

This chain connects TRBV7-9 to TRBJ1-1; D perhaps matches TRBD1 (6 bases). Germline V lookup: CDR1 SEHNR, CDR2 FQNEAQ (reference sequence). Trimming stripped 5 bases from V and 2 bases from J, with 18 bases between. CDR3 size: 16 residues. The CDR3 protein is CASSLGQGNGNTEAFF. For the CDR3, the DNA is TGTGCCAGCAGCCTCGGCCAGGGGAATGGAAACACTGAAGCTTTCTTT.

This clone was seen only a few times. The chain employs TRBV9 and TRBJ2-2; D unresolved. The CDR3 has 12 amino acids. V lost 0 bases and J 7 bases, leaving 4 bases between the germline ends. Looked up from germline, CDR1 is SGDLS and CDR2 is YYNGEE. The CDR3 spells CASSVVIGELFF. The DNA for the CDR3 is TGTGCCAGCAGCGTAGTCATCGGGGAGCTGTTTTTT.

Only one count was recorded for this clone. The chain couples TRBV15 to TRBJ2-5; 8 bases line up with TRBD2. Trimming at V came to 4 bases and at J to 1 base, leaving 8 bases not matched to a gene. Germline V lookup: CDR1 LNHNV, CDR2 YYDKDF (reference sequence). The CDR3 runs to 16 residues. The CDR3 spells CATSNAPGLAQETQYF. The DNA of the CDR3 is TGTGCCACCAGCAACGCTCCAGGACTAGCCCAAGAGACCCAGTACTTC.

This clone has a single count. V gene TRBV18 combines with J gene TRBJ2-1, with D perhaps matching TRBD1 (5 bases). This CDR3 contains 16 residues. V dropped 2 bases and J dropped 2 bases, with 13 bases sitting between them. Germline V gene sequence: CDR1 KGHSH, CDR2 LQKENI. As DNA, the CDR3 is TGTGCCAGCTCACCAATCGACAGCTCCACCTACAATGAGCAGTTCTTC. Residues: CASSPIDSSTYNEQFF.

This chain joins TRBV7-2 and TRBJ2-1; the match to TRBD2 covers 11 bases. The V segment lost 5 bases and the J segment 7 bases; nucleotides outside the gene matches: 7. CDR3 length: 15 amino acids. Germline CDR1 is SGHTA and CDR2 is FQGNSA. DNA of the CDR3: TGTGCCAGCAGCCTTAGCGGGGGGGCCTTTAATGAGCAGTTCTTC. Protein: CASSLSGGAFNEQFF.

This chain uses TRBV7-9 with TRBJ2-3; possibly TRBD1 for D (5 bases). Per the germline V gene, CDR1 is SEHNR and CDR2 is FQNEAQ (reference sequence). The CDR3 runs to 15 residues. Trimming removed 5 bases from V and 6 bases from J, with 18 bases in between. Here the CDR3 reads CASSIRQGSGDTQYF. The CDR3 nucleotides are TGTGCCAGCAGCATTAGGCAGGGCTCAGGGGATACGCAGTATTTT.

The CDR3 region is CAISIDRGTEAFF. The CDR3 DNA reads TGTGCCATCAGTATCGATCGGGGGACTGAAGCTTTCTTT. V and J are TRBV10-3 and TRBJ1-1, with D possibly matching TRBD1 (5 bases). CDR3 size: 13 residues. Germline loops: CDR1 ENHRY, CDR2 SYGVKD. V lost 5 bases, J lost 5 bases, and 12 bases lay in between.

This chain uses TRBV13 with TRBJ1-3; possible D gene TRBD1, 6 bases. CDR3 size: 17 residues. Trimming left V 5 bases short and J 0 bases short, with 17 bases between. The V gene's germline CDR1 is PRHDT and CDR2 FYEKMQ (reference sequence). The CDR3 nucleotides are TGTGCCAGCAGCACGACAGGATGGGGTTCCTCTGGAAACACCATATATTTT. Translation gives CASSTTGWGSSGNTIYF.

V and J are TRBV7-8 and TRBJ2-1; the match to TRBD2 covers 9 bases. The V and J ends lost 1 base and 12 bases, in that order; junction bases with no gene match: 13. The CDR3 extends over 16 amino acids. Germline CDR1 reads SGHVS; CDR2 reads FQNEAQ. The CDR3, as DNA: TGTGCCAGCAGCTTAGGTCGGCGGGGGGGAACACAGGGGCAGTTCTTC. Translated, it gives CASSLGRRGGTQGQFF.

V and J are TRBV11-3 and TRBJ2-1; D not certain. V was pared by 1 base and J by 6 bases, with 13 bases between. Germline V gene data show CDR1 as SGHNT and CDR2 as YENEEA. The CDR3 has 15 residues. This chain's CDR3 is CASSLVMAAPNEQFF. The CDR3 DNA is TGTGCCAGCAGCTTAGTTATGGCCGCTCCCAATGAGCAGTTCTTC.

The gene calls are TRBV5-1 and TRBJ1-1; D possibly corresponds to TRBD1 (5 bases). CDR3 length: 14 residues. The germline V and J ends were trimmed by 5 bases and 4 bases, with 15 bases remaining between them. The V gene's germline CDR1 is SGHRS and CDR2 YFSETQ. In DNA form, the CDR3 reads TGCGCCAGCAGTCCAGGGTTTCGTGGCACTGAAGCTTTCTTT. This translates into CASSPGFRGTEAFF.

This chain's CDR3 is CASSPRSLESGYTF. CDR3 DNA: TGTGCCAGCAGCCCCCGTTCTTTAGAGTCCGGCTACACCTTC. The V and J genes are TRBV9 and TRBJ1-2; D not resolved. V gave up 4 bases and J gave up 8 bases, with 18 bases separating them. This CDR3 has 14 amino acids. Germline lookup yields CDR1 SGDLS and CDR2 YYNGEE.

This chain connects TRBV7-9 to TRBJ1-5, with TRBD1 identical over 7 bases. The germline V gene encodes CDR1 SEHNR and CDR2 FQNEAQ (reference sequence). The trim removed 4 bases at V and 4 bases at J, leaving 13 bases unmatched. There are 17 residues in the CDR3. Written as DNA, the CDR3 is TGTGCCAGCAGCTCTACCGTGGGACAGCAAAAAAATCAGCCCCAGCATTTT. This codes for CASSSTVGQQKNQPQHF.

This clone appeared a few times. The rearrangement joins TRBV5-6 to TRBJ2-6; D unresolved. This CDR3 is 14 amino acids long. Per the germline V gene, CDR1 is SGHDT and CDR2 is YYEEEE. V was clipped by 3 bases and J by 2 bases, with 6 bases between them. DNA of the CDR3: TGTGCCAGCAGCTATGCAGCTGGGGCCAACGTCCTGACTTTC. This translates into CASSYAAGANVLTF.

This chain uses TRBV4-3 with TRBJ2-3, with TRBD1 matching 10 bases. V shed 4 bases and J 2 bases; nucleotides not matched to a gene: 6. The CDR3 contains 16 residues. CDR1 LGHNA and CDR2 YSLEER come from the germline V gene. DNA for the CDR3: TGCGCCAGCAGCCGGGGGGACAGGGGCGACACAGATACGCAGTATTTT. Translation: CASSRGDRGDTDTQYF.

This chain joins TRBV5-1 and TRBJ2-7; a weak D match, TRBD1 (5 bases). Germline V lookup: CDR1 SGHRS, CDR2 YFSETQ. The CDR3 has 14 residues. V was pared by 0 bases and J by 1 base, with 8 bases between. The CDR3 region is CASSLGQGSYEQYV. CDR3 nucleotides: TGCGCCAGCAGCTTGGGTCAGGGTTCCTACGAGCAGTACGTC.

V gene TRBV20-1 combines with J gene TRBJ2-5, with TRBD1 as a possible D gene (6 bases). Trimming took off 6 bases at V and 5 bases at J, with 10 bases between the two ends. Germline CDR1 DFQATT, CDR2 SNEGSKA (reference sequence). This CDR3 has 11 residues. CDR3: CSARQVETQYF. The DNA for the CDR3 is TGCAGTGCCAGACAGGTGGAGACCCAGTACTTC.

The chain links TRBV2 to TRBJ2-1; weak D call: TRBD2 (6 bases). There are 18 residues in the CDR3. Germline CDR1 reads SNHLY; CDR2 reads FYNNEI. Trimming shortened V by 6 bases and J by 2 bases, and 23 bases separated the two germline ends. The DNA for the CDR3 is TGTGCCAGCAGCCCCAACTGGGGGGAGGCACAAACCTACAATGAGCAGTTCTTC. Its protein is CASSPNWGEAQTYNEQFF.

This chain connects TRBV6-6 to TRBJ2-1, with a tentative D call TRBD1 (6 bases). The CDR3 covers 15 residues. Between the trimmed V and J ends, which lost 4 bases and 0 bases, there was a span of 10 bases. The V gene's germline CDR1 is MNHNY and CDR2 SVGAGI (reference sequence). CDR3 sequence (DNA): TGTGCCAGCAGTTTTACAGGGACCTCCTACAATGAGCAGTTCTTC. Protein: CASSFTGTSYNEQFF.

This sequence joins TRBV14 and TRBJ1-2; weak D call: TRBD1 (5 bases). From germline, CDR1 is SGHDN and CDR2 FVKESK. This CDR3 is 14 amino acids long. Deletions cut 1 base from V and 7 bases from J, with 13 bases between. The CDR3 region has the DNA TGTGCCAGCAGCCAAGGCCCAGGGATAGGTGGCTACACCTTC. This translates into CASSQGPGIGGYTF.

The rearrangement uses TRBV5-1 and TRBJ2-7; 10 nucleotides match TRBD1. Per germline, CDR1 SGHRS and CDR2 YFSETQ. The CDR3 runs to 15 residues. The trim removed 2 bases at V and 2 bases at J, leaving 4 bases unmatched. The CDR3 is CASSLKGTGAYEQYF. CDR3 in DNA: TGCGCCAGCAGCTTAAAGGGGACAGGGGCCTACGAGCAGTACTTC.

CDR3 nucleotides: TGTGCCAGCAGCTTATCGACAGATACGCAGTATTTT. Protein sequence: CASSLSTDTQYF. This rearrangement joins TRBV7-2 to TRBJ2-3; D unclear. Germline lookup yields CDR1 SGHTA and CDR2 FQGNSA. This CDR3 is built from 12 residues. Trimming shortened V by 2 bases and J by 3 bases, and 3 bases separated the two germline ends.

This clone was seen a single time. V usage is TRBV6-5 and J usage is TRBJ2-2, with 8 bases aligning to TRBD1. Trimming took 6 bases from V and 7 from J; bases not matched to a gene: 10. This CDR3 contains 15 residues. The germline CDR1 and CDR2 sequences are MNHEY and SVGAGI. CDR3 nucleotide sequence: TGTGCCAGCAGCCCCTTAGGACAGGGATACGGGGAGCTGTTTTTT. It translates to CASSPLGQGYGELFF.

This rearrangement joins TRBV7-2 to TRBJ1-1; maybe TRBD1 (5 bases). Between the trimmed V and J ends, which lost 4 bases and 1 base, there was a span of 10 bases. This CDR3 region has 14 residues. Germline CDR1 SGHTA, CDR2 FQGNSA. The CDR3 nucleotides read TGTGCCAGCAGCTCGTGGGGGGGGAACACTGAAGCTTTCTTT. The encoded protein is CASSSWGGNTEAFF.

The gene calls are TRBV18 and TRBJ2-3, with a weak D call TRBD1 (5 bases). The CDR3 totals 15 residues. V was pared by 4 bases and J by 6 bases, with 17 bases between. Germline V CDR1 and CDR2: KGHSH, LQKENI. In nucleotides, the CDR3 is TGTGCCAGCTCACGACAACCAGGGCCCCGGGATACGCAGTATTTT. Protein sequence: CASSRQPGPRDTQYF.